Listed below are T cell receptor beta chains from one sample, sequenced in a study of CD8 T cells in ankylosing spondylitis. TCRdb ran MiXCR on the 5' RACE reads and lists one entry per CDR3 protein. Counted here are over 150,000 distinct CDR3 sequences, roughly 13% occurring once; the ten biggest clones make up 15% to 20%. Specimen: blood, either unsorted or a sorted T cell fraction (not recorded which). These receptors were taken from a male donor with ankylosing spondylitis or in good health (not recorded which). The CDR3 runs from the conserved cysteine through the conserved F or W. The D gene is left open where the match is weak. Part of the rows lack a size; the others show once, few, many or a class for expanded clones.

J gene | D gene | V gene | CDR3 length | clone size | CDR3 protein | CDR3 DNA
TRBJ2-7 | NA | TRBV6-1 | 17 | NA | CASSEDGSGISPYEQYF | TGTGCCAGCAGTGAAGATGGTAGCGGAATTTCTCCCTACGAGCAGTACTTC
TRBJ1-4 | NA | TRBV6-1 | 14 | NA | CASSPWTVNEKLFF | TGTGCCAGCTCACCATGGACTGTGAATGAAAAACTGTTTTTT
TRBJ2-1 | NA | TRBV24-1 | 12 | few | CATSDGWGEQFF | TGTGCCACCAGTGATGGTTGGGGGGAGCAGTTCTTC
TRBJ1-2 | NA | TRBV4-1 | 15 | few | CASSQVGGATDGYTF | TGCGCCAGCAGCCAAGTGGGCGGGGCCACCGATGGCTACACCTTC
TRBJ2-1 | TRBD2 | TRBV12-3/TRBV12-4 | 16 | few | CASSPPRRGGHNEQFF | TGTGCCAGCAGTCCTCCCCGTCGCGGGGGGCACAATGAGCAGTTCTTC
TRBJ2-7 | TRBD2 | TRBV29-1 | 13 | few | CSVPGLACYEQYF | TGCAGCGTGCCGGGACTAGCGTGTTACGAGCAGTACTTC
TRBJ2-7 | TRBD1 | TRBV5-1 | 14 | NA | CASSSGQGVNEQYF | TGCGCCAGCAGCTCGGGACAGGGGGTCAACGAGCAGTACTTC
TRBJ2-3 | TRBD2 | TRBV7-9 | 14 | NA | CASRDLAAVDTQYF | TGTGCCAGCAGAGATCTAGCGGCGGTAGATACGCAGTATTTT
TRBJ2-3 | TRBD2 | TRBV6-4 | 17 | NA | CASSDSGTSGGADTQYF | TGTGCCAGCAGTGACTCCGGGACTAGCGGGGGGGCAGATACGCAGTATTTT
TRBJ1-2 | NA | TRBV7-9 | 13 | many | CATRGGEGDGYTF | TGTGCCACCCGAGGGGGGGAAGGCGATGGCTACACCTTC
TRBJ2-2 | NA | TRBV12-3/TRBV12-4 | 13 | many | CASSLRDTGELFF | TGTGCCAGCAGTTTAAGGGACACCGGGGAGCTGTTTTTT
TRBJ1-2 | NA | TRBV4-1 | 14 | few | CASSQDTGYYGYTF | TGCGCCAGCAGCCAGGACACAGGTTACTATGGCTACACCTTC
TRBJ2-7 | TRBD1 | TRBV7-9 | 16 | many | CASSLAPAGTGDEQYF | TGTGCCAGCAGCTTAGCCCCAGCCGGGACAGGGGACGAGCAGTACTTC
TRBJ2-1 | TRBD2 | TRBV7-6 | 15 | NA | CASSLETSDYNEQFF | TGTGCCAGCAGCTTAGAAACTAGCGACTACAATGAGCAGTTCTTC
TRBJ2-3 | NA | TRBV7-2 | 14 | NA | CASRLAGYTDTQYF | TGTGCCAGCAGGTTGGCGGGCTACACAGATACGCAGTATTTT
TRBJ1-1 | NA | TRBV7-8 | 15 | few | CASSETRAKNTEAFF | TGTGCCAGCAGCGAGACCAGGGCCAAGAACACTGAAGCTTTCTTT
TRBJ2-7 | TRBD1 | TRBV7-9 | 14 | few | CASSPGQVPYEQYF | TGTGCCAGCAGCCCGGGACAGGTTCCCTACGAGCAGTACTTC
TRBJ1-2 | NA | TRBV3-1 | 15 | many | CASSRTDLANYGYTF | TGTGCCAGCAGTCGGACAGACTTAGCTAACTATGGCTACACCTTC
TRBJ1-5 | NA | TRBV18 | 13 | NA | CASSPDRGQPQHF | TGTGCCAGCTCACCGGACCGGGGGCAGCCCCAGCATTTT
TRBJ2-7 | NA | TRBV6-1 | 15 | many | CASSGYGTFSYEQYF | TGTGCCAGCAGTGGCTACGGGACTTTTTCCTACGAGCAGTACTTC
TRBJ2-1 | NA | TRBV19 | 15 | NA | CASSPFQVSNNEQFF | TGTGCCAGTAGTCCATTCCAAGTTAGCAACAATGAGCAGTTCTTC
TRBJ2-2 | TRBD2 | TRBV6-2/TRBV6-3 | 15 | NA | CASSSGREDTGELFF | TGTGCCAGCAGTAGCGGGAGGGAGGACACCGGGGAGCTGTTTTTT
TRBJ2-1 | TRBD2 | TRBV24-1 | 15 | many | CATIMGGSNLGEQFF | TGTGCCACCATTATGGGCGGGAGTAACTTAGGTGAGCAGTTCTTC
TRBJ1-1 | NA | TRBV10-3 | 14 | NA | CAISVREPNTEAFF | TGTGCCATCAGTGTGAGGGAACCGAACACTGAAGCTTTCTTT
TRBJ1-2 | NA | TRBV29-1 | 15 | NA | CSVGGGEVANYGYTF | TGCAGCGTTGGCGGGGGGGAAGTAGCTAACTATGGCTACACCTTC
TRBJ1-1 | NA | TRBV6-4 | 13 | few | CASSTGPNTEAFF | TGTGCCAGCAGTACTGGCCCGAACACTGAAGCTTTCTTT
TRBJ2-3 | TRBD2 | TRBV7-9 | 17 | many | CASSHRLAGASGDTQYF | TGTGCCAGCAGCCACCGACTAGCGGGAGCATCCGGAGATACGCAGTATTTT
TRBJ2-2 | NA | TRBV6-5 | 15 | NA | CASSNRDTYTGELFF | TGTGCCAGCAGTAACCGGGACACCTACACCGGGGAGCTGTTTTTT
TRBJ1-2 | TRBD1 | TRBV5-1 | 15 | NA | CASSLVGTGNYGYTF | TGCGCCAGCAGCTTGGTTGGGACAGGGAACTATGGCTACACCTTC
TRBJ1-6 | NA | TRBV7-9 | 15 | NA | CASSPVMFGGSPLHF | TGTGCCAGCAGCCCGGTAATGTTCGGAGGTTCACCCCTCCACTTT
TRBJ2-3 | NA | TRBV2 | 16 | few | CATRDPRPAYTDTQYF | TGTGCCACCCGAGATCCCAGGCCCGCTTACACAGATACGCAGTATTTT
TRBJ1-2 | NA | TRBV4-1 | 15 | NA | CASSQALAVVYGYTF | TGCGCCAGCAGCCAAGCGCTGGCAGTCGTTTATGGCTACACCTTC
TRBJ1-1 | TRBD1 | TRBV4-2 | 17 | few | CASSARQGAAMNTEAFF | TGTGCCAGCAGCGCTCGACAGGGAGCGGCCATGAACACTGAAGCTTTCTTT
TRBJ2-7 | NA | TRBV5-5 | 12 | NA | CASSLDGGEQYF | TGTGCCAGCAGCTTGGACGGAGGGGAGCAGTACTTC
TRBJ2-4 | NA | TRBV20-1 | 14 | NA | CSAEGERAKNIQYF | TGCAGTGCGGAAGGGGAGCGGGCCAAAAACATTCAGTACTTC
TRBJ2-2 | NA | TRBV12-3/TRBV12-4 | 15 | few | CASTRRGANTGELFF | TGTGCCAGCACCCGAAGGGGGGCGAACACCGGGGAGCTGTTTTTT
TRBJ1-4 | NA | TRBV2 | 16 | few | CASSEGRQPTNEKLFF | TGTGCCAGCAGTGAAGGACGTCAGCCAACTAATGAAAAACTGTTTTTT
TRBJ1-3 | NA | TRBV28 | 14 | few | CASSFPRGGNTIYF | TGTGCCAGCAGTTTCCCACGGGGAGGAAACACCATATATTTT
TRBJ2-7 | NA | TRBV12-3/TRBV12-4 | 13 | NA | CASRMDTTYEQYF | TGTGCCAGCAGGATGGACACCACCTACGAGCAGTACTTC
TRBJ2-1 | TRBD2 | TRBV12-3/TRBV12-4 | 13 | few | CASRRDYRNEQFF | TGTGCCAGCAGGCGGGACTACCGGAATGAGCAGTTCTTC
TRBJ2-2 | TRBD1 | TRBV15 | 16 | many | CATSRDRTGDTGELFF | TGTGCCACCAGCAGAGATCGGACAGGGGATACCGGGGAGCTGTTTTTT